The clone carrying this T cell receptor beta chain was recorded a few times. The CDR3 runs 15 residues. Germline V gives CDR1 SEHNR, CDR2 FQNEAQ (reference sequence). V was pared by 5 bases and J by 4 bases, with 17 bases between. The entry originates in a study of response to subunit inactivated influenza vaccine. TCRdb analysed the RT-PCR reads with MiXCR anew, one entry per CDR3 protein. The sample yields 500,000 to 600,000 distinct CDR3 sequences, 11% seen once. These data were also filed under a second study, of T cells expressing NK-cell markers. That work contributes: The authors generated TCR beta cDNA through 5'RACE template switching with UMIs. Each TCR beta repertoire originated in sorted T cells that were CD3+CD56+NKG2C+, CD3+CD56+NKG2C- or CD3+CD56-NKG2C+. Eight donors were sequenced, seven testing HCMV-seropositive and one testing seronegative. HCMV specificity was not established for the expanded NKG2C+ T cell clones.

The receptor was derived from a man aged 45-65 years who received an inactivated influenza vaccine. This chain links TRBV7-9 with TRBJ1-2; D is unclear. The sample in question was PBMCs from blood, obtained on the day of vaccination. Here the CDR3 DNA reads TGTGCCAGCAGCACACTCCAGAACGTACGCTATGGCTACACCTTC. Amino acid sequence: CASSTLQNVRYGYTF.